This is a list of T cell receptor beta chains from one sample in a study of naive and memory T cell subsets. TCRdb re-called the 5' RACE reads through MiXCR, storing one row per CDR3 protein. The sample includes some 22,000 distinct CDR3 sequences, 4.2% of them seen just once. These receptors all come from a male donor in good health. CDR3s include the opening cysteine and the closing phenylalanine or tryptophan. The D gene is left open where the match is weak. Sizes are listed as once, few, many or a size class.

>TRBV19|TRBJ2-1|NA|many
CASSIPYNEQFF
TGTGCCAGTAGTATCCCCTACAATGAGCAGTTCTTC
>TRBV12-3/TRBV12-4|TRBJ1-3|TRBD1|many
CASRRTGTAGNTIYF
TGTGCCAGCAGACGGACAGGAACGGCTGGAAACACCATATATTTT
>TRBV29-1|TRBJ2-7|TRBD2|many
CSAYSGRPPYEQYF
TGCAGCGCCTATAGCGGGAGGCCTCCCTACGAGCAGTACTTC
>TRBV11-2|TRBJ2-7|NA|many
CASSWDNTYEQYF
TGTGCCAGCAGCTGGGACAACACCTACGAGCAGTACTTC
>TRBV30|TRBJ1-5|NA|many
CAWSEVTSDQPQHF
TGTGCCTGGAGTGAGGTCACGAGCGATCAGCCCCAGCATTTT
>TRBV6-5|TRBJ2-1|TRBD2|many
CASSPWGGGNNEQFF
TGTGCCAGCAGCCCGTGGGGCGGGGGGAACAATGAGCAGTTCTTC
>TRBV7-2|TRBJ2-1|TRBD2|many
CASMVTSGGSSYNEQFF
TGTGCCAGCATGGTCACTAGCGGGGGGAGCTCCTACAATGAGCAGTTCTTC
>TRBV29-1|TRBJ2-1|NA|many
CSTPTTRNYNEQFF
TGCAGCACCCCCACGACAAGAAACTACAATGAGCAGTTCTTC
>TRBV6-1|TRBJ2-1|TRBD2|many
CASSVSGSSYNEQFF
TGTGCCAGCAGCGTTAGCGGGAGTTCCTACAATGAGCAGTTCTTC
>TRBV4-1|TRBJ2-3|NA|many
CASSQVRSTDTQYF
TGCGCCAGCAGCCAAGTAAGATCCACAGATACGCAGTATTTT
>TRBV7-2|TRBJ1-4|NA|many
CASSEQGNEKLFF
TGTGCCAGCAGCGAACAGGGAAACGAAAAACTGTTTTTT
>TRBV12-3/TRBV12-4|TRBJ2-7|NA|few
CASRVQGPTYEQYF
TGTGCCAGCAGGGTTCAGGGGCCCACCTACGAGCAGTACTTC
>TRBV6-4|TRBJ2-1|TRBD2|medium-sized
CASSPSGGSYNEQFF
TGTGCCAGCTCCCCTAGCGGGGGCTCCTACAATGAGCAGTTCTTC
>TRBV24-1|TRBJ2-1|NA|many
CATSDLGGNSYNEQFF
TGTGCCACCAGTGATTTGGGGGGAAACTCCTACAATGAGCAGTTCTTC
>TRBV9|TRBJ2-3|NA|many
CASSVEGYDTDTQYF
TGTGCCAGCAGCGTAGAAGGGTACGACACAGATACGCAGTATTTT
>TRBV7-3|TRBJ2-1|TRBD2|many
CASSFSDFAGGPPYNEQFF
TGTGCCAGCAGCTTTTCCGACTTTGCGGGAGGGCCCCCCTACAATGAGCAGTTCTTC
>TRBV9|TRBJ1-5|TRBD1|many
CASSGGQGSQPQHF
TGTGCCAGCAGCGGCGGACAGGGGAGTCAGCCCCAGCATTTT
>TRBV29-1|TRBJ2-1|TRBD2|many
CSVSPAGDEGTLTSPYNEQFF
TGCAGCGTTTCCCCGGCGGGGGACGAGGGGACTTTAACCTCACCATACAATGAGCAGTTCTTC